The subject of this entry is one T cell receptor (beta chain). The data are from a study of T-cell memory formation after mild COVID-19. Using its own MiXCR run on the 5' RACE reads, TCRdb lists one record per CDR3 protein. The sample includes under 650,000 distinct CDR3 sequences, roughly 17% of them seen just once. This CDR3 has 15 residues. Germline V lookup: CDR1 SGHRS, CDR2 YFSETQ. The J segment lost 2 bases and the V segment lost 2 bases, leaving 2 bases of the junction unmatched. The sequencing sample was made of PBMCs or a T cell subset sorted from them (not recorded which). This TCR came from an adult woman who had mild COVID-19 (a few samples of this study predate the infection). Cell type and time point are not known. V usage is TRBV5-1 and J usage is TRBJ2-3, with 10 bases identical to TRBD2. The CDR3 sequence: CASSLGTSVTDTQYF. The DNA for the CDR3 is TGCGCCAGCAGCTTAGGGACTAGCGTCACAGATACGCAGTATTTT.